The clone carrying this TCR beta chain has at least ten counts. The data derive from a study of T cells in Graves' hyperthyroidism and ophthalmopathy. RNA transcripts gave rise to amplified TCR beta CDR3 regions. When the TCR CDR3 underwent first-round RT-PCR, the HTBI primer set was used. TCRdb recomputed calls from the multiplex PCR reads with MiXCR, one row per CDR3 protein. The sample has roughly 580,000 distinct CDR3 sequences; approximately 44% are singletons. CDR3 length equals 14 residues. Germline-derived CDR1 and CDR2 are SGDLS and YYNGEE. Trimming took 5 bases from V and 2 from J; bases not matched to a gene: 3.

V and J are TRBV9 and TRBJ1-5; 8 bases align to TRBD1. The sequence was obtained from a young woman with Graves' hyperthyroidism. Sequenced material: peripheral blood or thyroid tissue (not recorded which). CDR3 sequence (DNA): TGTGCCAGCAGTACACAGGGGGGCAATCAGCCCCAGCATTTT. This sequence encodes CASSTQGGNQPQHF.